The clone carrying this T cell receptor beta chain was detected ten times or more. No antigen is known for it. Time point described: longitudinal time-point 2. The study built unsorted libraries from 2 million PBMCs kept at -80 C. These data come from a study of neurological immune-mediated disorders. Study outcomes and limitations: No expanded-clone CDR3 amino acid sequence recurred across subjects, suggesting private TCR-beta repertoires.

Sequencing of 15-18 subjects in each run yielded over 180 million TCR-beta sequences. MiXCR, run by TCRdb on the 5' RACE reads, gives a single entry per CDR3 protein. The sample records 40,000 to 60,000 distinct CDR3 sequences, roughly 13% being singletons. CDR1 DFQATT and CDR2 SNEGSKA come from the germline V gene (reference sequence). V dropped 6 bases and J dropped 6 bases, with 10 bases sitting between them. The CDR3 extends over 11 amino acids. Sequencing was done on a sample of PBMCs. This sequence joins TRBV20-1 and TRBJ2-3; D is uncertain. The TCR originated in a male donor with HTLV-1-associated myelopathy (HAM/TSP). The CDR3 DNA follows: TGCAGTGCGGAACTGTCCGATACGCAGTATTTT. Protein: CSAELSDTQYF.